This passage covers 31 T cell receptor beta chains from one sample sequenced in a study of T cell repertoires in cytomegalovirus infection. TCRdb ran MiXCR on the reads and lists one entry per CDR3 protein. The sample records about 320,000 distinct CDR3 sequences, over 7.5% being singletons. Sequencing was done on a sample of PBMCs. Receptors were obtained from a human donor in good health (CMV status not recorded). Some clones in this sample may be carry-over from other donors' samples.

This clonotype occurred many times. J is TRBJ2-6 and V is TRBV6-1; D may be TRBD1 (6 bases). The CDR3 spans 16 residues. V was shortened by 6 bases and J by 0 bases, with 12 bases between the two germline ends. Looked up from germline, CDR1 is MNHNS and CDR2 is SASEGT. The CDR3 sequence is CASRSRTVSGANVLTF. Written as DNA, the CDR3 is TGTGCCAGCAGATCCCGGACAGTCTCTGGGGCCAACGTCCTGACTTTC.

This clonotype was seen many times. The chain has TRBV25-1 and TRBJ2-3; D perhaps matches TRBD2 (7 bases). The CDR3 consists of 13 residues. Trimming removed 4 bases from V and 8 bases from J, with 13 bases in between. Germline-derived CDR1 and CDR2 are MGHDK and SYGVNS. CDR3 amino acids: CASSGGGAGTQYF. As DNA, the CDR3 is TGTGCCAGCAGTGGAGGGGGGGCAGGTACGCAGTATTTT.

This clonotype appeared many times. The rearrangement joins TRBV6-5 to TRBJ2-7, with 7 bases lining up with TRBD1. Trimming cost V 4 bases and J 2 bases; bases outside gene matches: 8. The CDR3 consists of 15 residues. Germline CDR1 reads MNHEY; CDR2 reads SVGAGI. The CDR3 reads CASSLTTGVTYEQYF. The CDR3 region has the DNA TGTGCCAGCAGTTTGACCACAGGGGTAACCTACGAGCAGTACTTC.

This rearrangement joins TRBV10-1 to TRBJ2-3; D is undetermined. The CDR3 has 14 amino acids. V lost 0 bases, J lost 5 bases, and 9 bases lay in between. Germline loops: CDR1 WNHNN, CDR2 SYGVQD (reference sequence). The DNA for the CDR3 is TGCGCCAGCAGTGAGTCCCCGACCCTAGATACGCAGTATTTT. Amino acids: CASSESPTLDTQYF.

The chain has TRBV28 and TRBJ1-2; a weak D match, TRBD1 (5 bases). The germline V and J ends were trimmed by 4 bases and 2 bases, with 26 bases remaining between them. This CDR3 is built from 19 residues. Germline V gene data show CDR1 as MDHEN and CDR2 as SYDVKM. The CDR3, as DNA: TGTGCCAGCAGTTACATAGCCAAGGGAAAAGACAGTCCCAACTATGGCTACACCTTC. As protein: CASSYIAKGKDSPNYGYTF.

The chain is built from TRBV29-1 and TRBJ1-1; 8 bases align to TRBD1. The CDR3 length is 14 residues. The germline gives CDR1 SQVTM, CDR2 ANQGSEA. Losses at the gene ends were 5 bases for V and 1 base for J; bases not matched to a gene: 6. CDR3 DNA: TGCAGCGTTAGGTGGGACAGGAGGAACACTGAAGCTTTCTTT. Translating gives CSVRWDRRNTEAFF.

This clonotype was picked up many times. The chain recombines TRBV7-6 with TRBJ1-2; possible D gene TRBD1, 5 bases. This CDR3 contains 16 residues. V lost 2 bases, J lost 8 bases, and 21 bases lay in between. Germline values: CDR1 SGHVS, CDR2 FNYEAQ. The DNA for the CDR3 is TGTGCCAGCAGCTTAAATAGAGACAGATCCTTAGGAGGCTACACCTTC. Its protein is CASSLNRDRSLGGYTF. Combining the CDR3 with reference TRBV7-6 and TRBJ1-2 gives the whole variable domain GAGVSQSPRYKVTKRGQDVALRCDPISGHVSLYWYRQALGQGPEFLTYFNYEAQQDKSGLPNDRFSAERPEGSISTLTIQRTEQRDSAMYRCASSLNRDRSLGGYTFGSGTRLTVV.

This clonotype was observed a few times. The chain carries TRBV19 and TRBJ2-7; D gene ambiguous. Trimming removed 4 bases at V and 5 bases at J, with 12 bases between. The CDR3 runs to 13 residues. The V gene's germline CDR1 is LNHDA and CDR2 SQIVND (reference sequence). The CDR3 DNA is TGTGCCAGTAGTAGTTCCGATGGCGACGAGCAGTACTTC. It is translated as CASSSSDGDEQYF.

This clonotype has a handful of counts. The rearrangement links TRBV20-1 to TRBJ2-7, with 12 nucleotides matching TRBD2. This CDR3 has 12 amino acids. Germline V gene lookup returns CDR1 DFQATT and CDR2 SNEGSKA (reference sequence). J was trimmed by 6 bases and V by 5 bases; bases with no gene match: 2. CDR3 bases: TGCAGTGCTCGACTAGCGGGGGCCGAGCAGTACTTC. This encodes CSARLAGAEQYF.

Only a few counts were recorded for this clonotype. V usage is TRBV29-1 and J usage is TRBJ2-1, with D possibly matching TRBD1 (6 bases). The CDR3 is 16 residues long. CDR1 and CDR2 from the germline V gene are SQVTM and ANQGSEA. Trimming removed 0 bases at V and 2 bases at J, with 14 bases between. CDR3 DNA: TGCAGCGTTGAAGATCTTTACAGGGCCGCCTACAATGAGCAGTTCTTC. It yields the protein CSVEDLYRAAYNEQFF.

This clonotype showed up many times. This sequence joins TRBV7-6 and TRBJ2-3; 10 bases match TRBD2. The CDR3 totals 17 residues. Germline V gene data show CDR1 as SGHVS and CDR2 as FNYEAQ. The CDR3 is CAIRGLASGSPGDTQYF. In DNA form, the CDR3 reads TGTGCTATCCGAGGATTGGCTAGCGGGAGCCCCGGGGATACGCAGTATTTT.

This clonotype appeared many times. The CDR3 DNA sequence: TGTGCCACTTCAGAACAGGGGGTGAACTATGGCTACACCTTC. This codes for CATSEQGVNYGYTF. The chain uses TRBV7-9 and TRBJ1-2, with 8 bases matching TRBD1. The CDR3 is 14 amino acids. The junction had 9 bases not matched to a gene; V was cut back by 10 bases and J by 2 bases. Per germline, CDR1 SEHNR and CDR2 FQNEAQ (reference sequence).

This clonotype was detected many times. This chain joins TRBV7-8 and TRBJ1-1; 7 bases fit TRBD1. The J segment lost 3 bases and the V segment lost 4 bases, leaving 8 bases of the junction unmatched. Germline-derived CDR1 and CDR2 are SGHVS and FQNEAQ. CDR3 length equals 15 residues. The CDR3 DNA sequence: TGTGCCAGCAGCTACGCAGGGGGATGGGACACTGAAGCTTTCTTT. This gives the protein CASSYAGGWDTEAFF.

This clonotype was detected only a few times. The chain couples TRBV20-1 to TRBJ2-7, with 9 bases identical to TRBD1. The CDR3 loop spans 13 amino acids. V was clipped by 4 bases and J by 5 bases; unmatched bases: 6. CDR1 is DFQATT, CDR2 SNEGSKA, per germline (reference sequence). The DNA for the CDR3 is TGCAGTGCTACCCGGGACAGGGTGAACGAGCAGTACTTC. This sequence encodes CSATRDRVNEQYF.

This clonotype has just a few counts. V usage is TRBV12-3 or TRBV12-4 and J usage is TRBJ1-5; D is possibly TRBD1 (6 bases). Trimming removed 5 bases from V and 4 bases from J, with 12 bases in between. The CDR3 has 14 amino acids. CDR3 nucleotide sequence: TGTGCCAGCAGTGTAGACAGGCCAAATCAGCCCCAGCATTTT. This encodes CASSVDRPNQPQHF.

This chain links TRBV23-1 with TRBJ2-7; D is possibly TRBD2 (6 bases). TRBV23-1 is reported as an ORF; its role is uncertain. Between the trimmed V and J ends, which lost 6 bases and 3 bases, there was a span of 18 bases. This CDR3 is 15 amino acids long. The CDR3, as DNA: TGCGCCAGCAGGATCACTTCGGGGGAATACTACGAGCAGTACTTC. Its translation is CASRITSGEYYEQYF.

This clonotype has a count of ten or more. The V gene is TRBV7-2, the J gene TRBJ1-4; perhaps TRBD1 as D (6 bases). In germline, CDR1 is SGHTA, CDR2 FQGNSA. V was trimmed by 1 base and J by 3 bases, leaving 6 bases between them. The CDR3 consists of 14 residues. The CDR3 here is CASSLDRANEKLFF. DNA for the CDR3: TGTGCCAGCAGCTTAGACAGGGCTAATGAAAAACTGTTTTTT.

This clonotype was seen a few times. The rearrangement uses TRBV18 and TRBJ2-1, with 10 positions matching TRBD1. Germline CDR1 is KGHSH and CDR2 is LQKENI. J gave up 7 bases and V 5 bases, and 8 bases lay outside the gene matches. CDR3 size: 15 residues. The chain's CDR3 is CASSEPGQGWNEQFF. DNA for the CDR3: TGTGCCAGCTCAGAGCCGGGACAGGGGTGGAATGAGCAGTTCTTC. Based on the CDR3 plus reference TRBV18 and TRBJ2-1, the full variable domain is NAGVMQNPRHLVRRRGQEARLRCSPMKGHSHVYWYRQLPEEGLKFMVYLQKENIIDESGMPKERFSAEFPKEGPSILRIQQVVRGDSAAYFCASSEPGQGWNEQFFGPGTRLTVL.

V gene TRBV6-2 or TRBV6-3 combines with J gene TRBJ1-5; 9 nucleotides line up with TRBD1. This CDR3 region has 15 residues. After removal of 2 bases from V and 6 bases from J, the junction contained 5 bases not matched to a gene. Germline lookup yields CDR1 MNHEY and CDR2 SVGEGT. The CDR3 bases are TGTGCCAGCAGTTACGCGGGGACAGGGCCTCAGCCCCAGCATTTT. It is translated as CASSYAGTGPQPQHF.

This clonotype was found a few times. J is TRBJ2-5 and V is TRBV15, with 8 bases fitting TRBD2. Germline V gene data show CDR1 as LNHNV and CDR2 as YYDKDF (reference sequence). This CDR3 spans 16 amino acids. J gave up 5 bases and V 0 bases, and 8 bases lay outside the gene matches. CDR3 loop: CATSRDRRGAGETQYF. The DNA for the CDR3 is TGTGCCACCAGCAGAGATCGGCGGGGGGCTGGGGAGACCCAGTACTTC.

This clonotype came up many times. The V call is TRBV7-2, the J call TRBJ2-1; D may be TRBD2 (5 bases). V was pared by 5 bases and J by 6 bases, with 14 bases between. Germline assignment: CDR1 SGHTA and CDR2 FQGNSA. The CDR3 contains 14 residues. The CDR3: CASSAGKPFNEQFF. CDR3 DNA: TGTGCCAGCAGCGCCGGGAAGCCATTCAATGAGCAGTTCTTC.

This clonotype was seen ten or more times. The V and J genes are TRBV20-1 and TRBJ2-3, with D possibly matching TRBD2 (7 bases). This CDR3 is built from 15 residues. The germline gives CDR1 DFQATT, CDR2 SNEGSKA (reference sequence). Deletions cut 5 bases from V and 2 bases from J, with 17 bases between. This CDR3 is CSASRGALNTDTQYF. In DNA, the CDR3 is TGCAGTGCTTCCCGGGGGGCCTTAAACACAGATACGCAGTATTTT.

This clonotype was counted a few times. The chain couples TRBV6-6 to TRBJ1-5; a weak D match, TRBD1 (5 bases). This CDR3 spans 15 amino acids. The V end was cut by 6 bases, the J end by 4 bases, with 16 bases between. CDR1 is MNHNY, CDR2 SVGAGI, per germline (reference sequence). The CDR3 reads CASSPGLGGNQPQHF. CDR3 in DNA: TGTGCCAGCAGCCCGGGCCTTGGGGGGAATCAGCCCCAGCATTTT.

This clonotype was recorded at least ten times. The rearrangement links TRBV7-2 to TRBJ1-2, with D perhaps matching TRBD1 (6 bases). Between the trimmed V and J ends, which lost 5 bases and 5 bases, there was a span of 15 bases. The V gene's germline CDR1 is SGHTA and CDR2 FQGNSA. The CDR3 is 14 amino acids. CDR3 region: CASSQLGGGYGYTF. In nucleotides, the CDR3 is TGTGCCAGCAGCCAATTAGGGGGGGGGTATGGCTACACCTTC.

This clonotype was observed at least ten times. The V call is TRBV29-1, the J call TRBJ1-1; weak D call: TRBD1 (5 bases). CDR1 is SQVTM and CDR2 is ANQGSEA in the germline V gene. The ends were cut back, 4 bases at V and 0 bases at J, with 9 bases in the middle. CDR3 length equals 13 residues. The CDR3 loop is CSVGAGMNTEAFF. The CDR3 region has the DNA TGCAGCGTTGGGGCAGGGATGAACACTGAAGCTTTCTTT.

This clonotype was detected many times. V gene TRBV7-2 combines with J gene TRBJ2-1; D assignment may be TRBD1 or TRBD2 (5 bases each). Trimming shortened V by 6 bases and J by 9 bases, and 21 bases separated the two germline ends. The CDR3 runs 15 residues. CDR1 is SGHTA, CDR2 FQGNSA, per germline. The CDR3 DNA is TGTGCCAGCAGTTCCGGACGTGGGGGAAGACGTGAGCAGTTCTTC. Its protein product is CASSSGRGGRREQFF.

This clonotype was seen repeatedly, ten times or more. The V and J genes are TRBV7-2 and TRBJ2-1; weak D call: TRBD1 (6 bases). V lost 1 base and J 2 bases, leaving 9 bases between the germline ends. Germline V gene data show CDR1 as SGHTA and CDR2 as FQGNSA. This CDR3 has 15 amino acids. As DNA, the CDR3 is TGTGCCAGCAGCTTAGGGTGGGGGCCCTACAATGAGCAGTTCTTC. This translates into CASSLGWGPYNEQFF.

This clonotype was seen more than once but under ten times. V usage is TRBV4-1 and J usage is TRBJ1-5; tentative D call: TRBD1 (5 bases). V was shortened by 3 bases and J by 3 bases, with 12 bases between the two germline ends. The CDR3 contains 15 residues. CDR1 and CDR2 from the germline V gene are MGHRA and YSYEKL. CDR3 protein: CASSQGPGFNQPQHF. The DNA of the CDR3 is TGCGCCAGCAGCCAGGGACCGGGTTTCAATCAGCCCCAGCATTTT.

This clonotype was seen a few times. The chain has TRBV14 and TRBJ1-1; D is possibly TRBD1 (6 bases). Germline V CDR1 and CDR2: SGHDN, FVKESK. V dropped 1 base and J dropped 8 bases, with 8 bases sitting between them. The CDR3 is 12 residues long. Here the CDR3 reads CASSQAQGEAFF. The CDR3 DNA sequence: TGTGCCAGCAGCCAAGCCCAGGGGGAAGCTTTCTTT.

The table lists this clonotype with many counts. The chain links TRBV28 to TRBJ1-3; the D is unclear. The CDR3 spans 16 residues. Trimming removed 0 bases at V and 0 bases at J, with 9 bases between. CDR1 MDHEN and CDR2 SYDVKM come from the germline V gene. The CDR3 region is CASSLWGVSSGNTIYF. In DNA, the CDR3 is TGTGCCAGCAGTTTATGGGGTGTAAGCTCTGGAAACACCATATATTTT.

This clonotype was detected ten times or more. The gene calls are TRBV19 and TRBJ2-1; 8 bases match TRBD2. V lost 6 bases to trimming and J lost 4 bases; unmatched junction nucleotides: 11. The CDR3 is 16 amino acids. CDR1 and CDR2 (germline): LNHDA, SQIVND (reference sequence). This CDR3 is CASSPPGSGAYNEQFF. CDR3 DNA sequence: TGTGCCAGTAGCCCACCGGGTAGCGGGGCTTACAATGAGCAGTTCTTC.